A selection of T cell receptor beta chains follows, all from one sample in a study of blood T cell repertoires in COVID-19. Clones were sequenced by immunoSEQ multiplex PCR, and TCRdb holds only the in-frame ones, with some missing. The data show about 140,000 clones, with about 70% seen just once and approximately 14% held by the top ten. The sample was peripheral blood. Every receptor here comes from a man at least 80 years old with acute or convalescent COVID-19. CDR3s include the opening cysteine and the closing phenylalanine or tryptophan. The D gene is left open where the match is weak. Rows give clone size only sometimes, using once, few, many, or a class for an expanded clone.

V gene	clone size	D gene	J gene	CDR3 protein	CDR3 DNA
TRBV5-4	.	.	TRBJ2-1	CASSEDSDNEQFF	TGTGCCAGCAGCGAGGACAGTGACAATGAGCAGTTCTTC
TRBV5-4	.	TRBD1	TRBJ2-2	CASSLGQGLSGELFF	TGTGCCAGCAGCTTGGGACAGGGTCTTTCCGGGGAGCTGTTTTTT
TRBV4-1	once	.	TRBJ2-4	CASSRGARENIQYF	TGCGCCAGCAGCCGCGGAGCTCGGGAAAACATTCAGTACTTC
TRBV2	.	TRBD2	TRBJ2-2	CASSASGGTGELFF	TGTGCCAGCAGTGCTAGCGGGGGCACCGGGGAGCTGTTTTTT
TRBV28	few	.	TRBJ1-1	CASSLINEAFF	TGTGCCAGCAGTTTAATAAATGAAGCTTTCTTT
TRBV19	.	.	TRBJ1-1	CASSGASEAFF	TGTGCCAGTAGTGGGGCTTCTGAAGCTTTCTTT
TRBV4-1	.	TRBD1	TRBJ1-6	CASSRVGQGDSPLHF	TGCGCCAGCAGCCGCGTGGGACAGGGAGATTCACCCCTCCACTTT
TRBV5-4	.	.	TRBJ1-1	CASSSRTDDGTEAFF	TGTGCCAGCAGCTCTAGGACAGATGACGGCACTGAAGCTTTCTTT
TRBV4-1	.	TRBD1	TRBJ2-2	CASSQEGDSANTGELFF	TGCGCCAGCAGCCAAGAAGGGGACAGCGCGAACACCGGGGAGCTGTTTTTT
TRBV5-8	once	TRBD1	TRBJ1-2	CASSPASRQGVYGYTF	TGTGCCAGCAGCCCAGCTTCTAGGCAGGGGGTCTATGGCTACACCTTC
TRBV6-1	few	.	TRBJ1-1	CASSEAGRANTEAFF	TGTGCCAGCAGTGAAGCTGGGCGAGCGAACACTGAAGCTTTCTTT
TRBV5-4	.	.	TRBJ2-3	CASSLAGGGGDTQYF	TGTGCCAGCAGCTTGGCCGGTGGAGGCGGGGATACGCAGTATTTT
TRBV28	.	.	TRBJ2-7	CASSLSARYEQYF	TGTGCCAGCAGTTTATCTGCCAGATACGAGCAGTACTTC
TRBV6-5	.	.	TRBJ1-5	CASSYSRGNQPQHF	TGTGCCAGCAGTTACTCTCGGGGTAATCAGCCCCAGCATTTT
TRBV13	.	TRBD1	TRBJ2-5	CASSSTGQETQYF	TGTGCCAGCAGCTCGACAGGGCAAGAGACCCAGTACTTC
TRBV3-1/TRBV3-2	.	TRBD2	TRBJ2-4	CASSPHPGLAVLAKNIQYF	TGTGCCAGCAGCCCTCATCCGGGACTAGCGGTCCTAGCCAAAAACATTCAGTACTTC
TRBV14	.	.	TRBJ1-3	CASSFSGNTIYF	TGTGCCAGCAGCTTCAGTGGAAACACCATATATTTT
TRBV28	.	.	TRBJ1-5	CASRGQYNQPQHF	TGTGCCAGCAGGGGACAATACAATCAGCCCCAGCATTTT
TRBV5-6	.	.	TRBJ2-1	CASSLSSRAPHYNEQFF	TGTGCCAGCAGCTTGTCATCCAGGGCCCCTCACTACAATGAGCAGTTCTTC
TRBV5-8	.	TRBD1	TRBJ1-4	CASSLDHRGEKLFF	TGTGCCAGCAGCTTGGATCACAGGGGTGAAAAACTGTTTTTT
TRBV5-1	.	TRBD1	TRBJ2-5	CASSLGGQGAQETQYF	TGCGCCAGCAGCTTGGGCGGACAGGGGGCTCAAGAGACCCAGTACTTC
TRBV5-1	.	.	TRBJ1-4	CASSLSGTNEKLFF	TGCGCCAGCAGCTTATCCGGGACTAATGAAAAACTGTTTTTT
TRBV7-8	.	.	TRBJ2-7	CASSLPDRNLREQYF	TGTGCCAGCAGCCTCCCCGACAGGAATCTACGGGAGCAGTACTTC
TRBV11-3	medium-sized	TRBD1	TRBJ2-3	CASSDRTGGRTDTQYF	TGTGCCAGCAGCGACCGGACAGGGGGCCGCACAGATACGCAGTATTTT
TRBV11-2	.	.	TRBJ1-3	CASSVQAYSGNTIYF	TGTGCCAGCAGCGTTCAGGCCTACTCTGGAAACACCATATATTTT
TRBV6-1	.	TRBD1	TRBJ1-5	CASSEARQGASQPQHF	TGTGCCAGCAGTGAAGCAAGACAGGGGGCAAGTCAGCCCCAGCATTTT
TRBV28	.	TRBD1	TRBJ1-1	CASSPLTGNLAEAFF	TGTGCCAGCAGTCCCTTGACAGGGAATTTGGCTGAAGCTTTCTTT
TRBV4-1	.	TRBD1	TRBJ2-1	CASSQASTGADEQFF	TGCGCCAGCAGCCAAGCATCGACAGGGGCCGATGAGCAGTTCTTC
TRBV5-8	.	.	TRBJ1-3	CASRDYRDTIYF	TGTGCCAGCAGGGACTATCGGGACACCATATATTTT
TRBV7-2	.	.	TRBJ2-1	CASTIRSSYNEQFF	TGTGCCAGCACTATACGGAGCTCCTACAATGAGCAGTTCTTC
TRBV18	.	TRBD2	TRBJ2-7	CASSPGLAYEQYF	TGTGCCAGCTCACCGGGACTAGCCTACGAGCAGTACTTC
TRBV7-2	.	TRBD1	TRBJ2-3	CASSSSLTGVTDTQYF	TGTGCCAGCAGCTCAAGCCTGACAGGGGTCACAGATACGCAGTATTTT
TRBV18	.	.	TRBJ2-7	CASSPVFSQDTYEQYF	TGTGCCAGCTCACCTGTCTTCAGTCAGGATACCTACGAGCAGTACTTC
TRBV15	.	TRBD1	TRBJ2-1	CATSRDRDSYNEQFF	TGTGCCACCAGCAGGGACCGGGACAGTTACAATGAGCAGTTCTTC
TRBV19	.	.	TRBJ2-7	CASSLGLGTYEQYF	TGTGCCAGTAGTCTAGGACTGGGTACCTACGAGCAGTACTTC
TRBV5-1	.	TRBD1	TRBJ2-5	CASSLVGRGIETQYF	TGCGCCAGCAGCTTGGTTGGCAGGGGGATCGAGACCCAGTACTTC
TRBV27	.	.	TRBJ1-2	CASSLIGGGDNYGYTF	TGTGCCAGCAGTTTAATTGGCGGGGGCGATAACTATGGCTACACCTTC
TRBV30	many	TRBD1	TRBJ1-4	CALRDRGDEKLFF	TGTGCCTTACGGGACAGGGGGGATGAAAAACTGTTTTTT
TRBV19	.	.	TRBJ1-1	CASSIGRGANTEAFF	TGTGCCAGTAGTATAGGACGGGGGGCGAACACTGAAGCTTTCTTT
TRBV4-2	.	TRBD2	TRBJ2-5	CASSQLKSGGEETQYF	TGTGCCAGCAGCCAATTGAAGAGCGGGGGGGAAGAGACCCAGTACTTC
TRBV14	.	.	TRBJ1-2	CASSQDRTRNRGYTF	TGTGCCAGCAGCCAAGATCGGACAAGAAACCGGGGCTACACCTTC
TRBV11-3	few	TRBD1	TRBJ1-1	CASSPGTGDENTEAFF	TGTGCCAGCAGCCCCGGGACAGGGGACGAGAACACTGAAGCTTTCTTT
TRBV20-1	.	TRBD1	TRBJ2-5	CSFRQGEAQYF	TGCAGTTTCAGACAGGGGGAAGCCCAGTACTTC
TRBV7-2	many	.	TRBJ2-7	CASRFDRSYEQYF	TGTGCCAGCAGATTCGACAGGTCCTACGAGCAGTACTTC
TRBV7-9	.	TRBD1	TRBJ1-6	CASSLDESGGPLHF	TGTGCCAGCAGCTTAGACGAATCAGGGGGACCCCTCCACTTT
TRBV11-2	.	TRBD2	TRBJ2-2	CASSRSGTSGVGGELFF	TGTGCCAGCAGCCGCTCCGGGACTAGCGGGGTAGGCGGGGAGCTGTTTTTT
TRBV27	.	TRBD1	TRBJ1-4	CASSWTGYEKLFF	TGTGCCAGCAGCTGGACAGGGTATGAAAAACTGTTTTTT
TRBV7-8	once	TRBD1	TRBJ2-7	CASSLVGQGGKQYF	TGTGCCAGCAGCTTAGTGGGACAGGGGGGGAAGCAGTACTTC
TRBV4-2	.	.	TRBJ2-2	CASSQERGPSRTGELFF	TGTGCCAGCAGCCAAGAGCGGGGGCCCTCCCGGACCGGGGAGCTGTTTTTT
TRBV7-2	.	.	TRBJ2-7	CASSPRSRSYEQYF	TGTGCCAGCAGCCCGAGGTCCCGCTCCTACGAGCAGTACTTC
TRBV11-2	.	.	TRBJ1-2	CASSLDREVYGYTF	TGTGCCAGCAGCTTAGACAGGGAGGTTTATGGCTACACCTTC